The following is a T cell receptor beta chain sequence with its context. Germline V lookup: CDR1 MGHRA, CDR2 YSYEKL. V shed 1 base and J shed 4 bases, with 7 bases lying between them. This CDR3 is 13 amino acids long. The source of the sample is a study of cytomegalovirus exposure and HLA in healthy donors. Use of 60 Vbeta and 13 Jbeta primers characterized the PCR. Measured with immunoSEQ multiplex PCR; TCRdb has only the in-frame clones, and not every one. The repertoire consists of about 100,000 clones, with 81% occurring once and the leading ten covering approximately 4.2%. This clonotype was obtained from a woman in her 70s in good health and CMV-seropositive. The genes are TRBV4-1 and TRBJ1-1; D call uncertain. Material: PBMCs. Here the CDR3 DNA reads TGCGCCAGCAGCCAAGCACGGGGCACTGAAGCTTTCTTT. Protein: CASSQARGTEAFF.